This T cell receptor beta chain was sequenced for a study of CD8+CD57+ T cells in acquired aplastic anemia. Study-wide results and limits: Significant differences in CD8+ Simpson's diversity were not observed between patients and controls.

Patients sequenced had flow cytometry evidence of CD8+CD57+ cell expansion. This clonotype was detected once. Its target is not known. Genomic DNA provided the template from which TCR beta VDJ and CDR3 profiles were obtained. TCRdb called the reads again in MiXCR, with one record for every CDR3 protein. The sample holds about 260,000 distinct CDR3 sequences; less than 85% are singletons and the top ten take about 41%. The receptor was derived from a human donor with aplastic anemia. Sequencing was done on a sample of sorted CD4+, CD8+, or CD8+CD57+ T cells (not recorded which) from PBMCs.

The CDR3 loop is CASSLAGGSHEQYV. In nucleotides, the CDR3 is TGTGCCAGCAGCTTAGCGGGGGGGTCCCACGAGCAGTACGTC. V and J are TRBV7-3 and TRBJ2-7; TRBD2 matches 9 bases. With V trimmed by 2 bases and J by 5 bases, 4 bases remained unmatched. The germline V gene encodes CDR1 SGHTA and CDR2 FQGTGA. This CDR3 comprises 14 residues.